This T cell receptor (beta chain) was found in a study of shared clonotypes between healthy human individuals. Overall study context: Participating donors consisted of a couple of women and a few men aged 18 to 49.

With respect to this clone: Its antigen remains unidentified.

Libraries were prepared by immunoSEQ multiplex PCR; TCRdb keeps only in-frame clonotypes and omits some of them. The table records millions of clones, about 94% of them present only once. V was trimmed by 0 bases and J by 0 bases, leaving 5 bases between them. This CDR3 is built from 14 residues. The germline CDR1 and CDR2 sequences are LGHNA and YSLEER. Study findings and constraints: When naive CD4 clonotypes were compared across a few donors, approximately 5% were shared. Generation probabilities of non-shared clonotypes were lower (relative to those shared by all four donors). Among donors, sharing of clonotypes was expected to be affected by sequencing depth.

The naive CD8 fraction comprised CD45RO-negative cells positively selected for CCR7 and excluded terminally differentiated effector memory CD45RA+ cells. Sequencing was carried out using naive CD8+ T cells sorted from blood. This receptor was taken from a man between 18 and 29 years old in good health. V is TRBV4-3 and J is TRBJ1-2; no clear D. The CDR3 bases are TGCGCCAGCAGCCAAGAATGGGCTAACTATGGCTACACCTTC. Protein: CASSQEWANYGYTF.